A selection of T cell receptor beta chains follows, all from one sample in a study of T-cell reconstitution after alpha-beta-depleted transplantation in children. In TCRdb, the PCR reads were re-called with MiXCR into one record per CDR3 protein. The sample carries hundreds of thousands of distinct CDR3 sequences, about 11% recorded once. Sequencing was performed on PBMCs from the stem cell graft donor, taken from the stem cell graft. The receptors shown here come from a human donor who donated a stem cell graft to a child with acute myeloid leukemia. Each CDR3 is given with its conserved first and last residue. The D gene is left open where the match is weak. Clone size appears in some rows only: once, few, many, or a class for an expanded clone.

d_call | clone_size | j_call | v_call | cdr3_nt | cdr3_aa
TRBD2 | few | TRBJ2-1 | TRBV28 | TGTGCCACCGAGACTAGCGGGAAGTTTGAGCAGTTCTTC | CATETSGKFEQFF
. | many | TRBJ2-5 | TRBV29-1 | TGCAGCGTGGAAGGGGGGGAGACCCAGTACTTC | CSVEGGETQYF
. | many | TRBJ2-2 | TRBV7-3 | TGTGCCAGCAGCTTAACGTCGGGGTCCGGGGAGCTGTTTTTT | CASSLTSGSGELFF
TRBD1 | . | TRBJ1-5 | TRBV20-1 | TGCAGTGCTAGGGGGGAACAGGGGATCGGCAATCAGCCCCAGCATTTT | CSARGEQGIGNQPQHF
. | . | TRBJ2-1 | TRBV7-8 | TGTGCCAGCAGCTTTATCTCTCAGAACAATGAGCAGTTCTTC | CASSFISQNNEQFF
. | few | TRBJ2-5 | TRBV10-3 | TGTGCCATACTCCGCCATGGGCGGCCTTGGGAGACCCAGTACTTC | CAILRHGRPWETQYF
. | many | TRBJ2-3 | TRBV7-2 | TGTGCCAGCAGCCGACTCTCAGATACGCAGTATTTT | CASSRLSDTQYF
. | many | TRBJ1-1 | TRBV20-1 | TGCAGTGCCCTCAGGGTTACGACTGAAGCTTTCTTT | CSALRVTTEAFF
. | many | TRBJ2-7 | TRBV5-1 | TGCGCCAGCAGCTTGGAGGGGCCCCTGGCGTACTTC | CASSLEGPLAYF
. | few | TRBJ2-2 | TRBV29-1 | TGCAGCGTAGCAAGGTCCGCAACCGGGGAGCTGTTTTTT | CSVARSATGELFF
. | few | TRBJ2-3 | TRBV6-5 | TGTGCCAGCAGTTATCATCCCGGGCAAGCAGATACGCAGTATTTT | CASSYHPGQADTQYF
TRBD2 | many | TRBJ2-5 | TRBV6-2/TRBV6-3 | TGTGCCAGCAGATACTGGGAGGGGACCCAGTACTTC | CASRYWEGTQYF
TRBD2 | . | TRBJ2-3 | TRBV11-2 | TGTGCCAGCAGCCCCGGGACTAACCGTGATACGCAGTATTTT | CASSPGTNRDTQYF
TRBD2 | . | TRBJ2-3 | TRBV28 | TGTGCCACCATGAAGAGGGGAGGGCCGGAAGATACGCAGTATTTT | CATMKRGGPEDTQYF